This is a list of T cell receptor beta chains from one sample in a study of T cells in Graves' hyperthyroidism and ophthalmopathy. TCRdb re-derived calls from the multiplex PCR reads in MiXCR, one entry per CDR3 protein. The repertoire holds around 800,000 distinct CDR3 sequences, with around 39% as singletons. Sequencing was carried out using blood. The source of these receptors is a man younger than 35 with Graves' hyperthyroidism. The CDR3 runs from the conserved cysteine through the conserved F or W. The order of the fields is J gene, D gene, clone size, V gene, CDR3 protein, CDR3 DNA. A D gene is named only where the DNA matches it firmly. Clone size is stated in some rows and not others, as once, few, many or a class when expanded.

TRBJ1-6,.,many,TRBV10-3,CAITQGNYNSPLHF,TGTGCCATCACTCAGGGGAACTATAATTCACCCCTCCACTTT
TRBJ2-7,TRBD2,.,TRBV7-6,CASRSSGLYYEQYF,TGTGCCAGCAGAAGTAGCGGGTTGTATTACGAGCAGTACTTC
TRBJ2-2,.,.,TRBV7-9,CASSFTSEANTGELFF,TGTGCCAGCAGCTTTACGAGCGAGGCGAACACCGGGGAGCTGTTTTTT
TRBJ1-5,.,many,TRBV2,CASSESTSTGQPQHF,TGTGCCAGCAGTGAAAGTACGAGCACTGGCCAGCCCCAGCATTTT
TRBJ1-5,TRBD1,few,TRBV5-5,CASSYGQGDNQPQHF,TGTGCCAGCAGCTACGGACAGGGGGACAATCAGCCCCAGCATTTT
TRBJ2-7,.,few,TRBV14,CASSRAGDMGEQYF,TGTGCCAGCAGCCGAGCTGGGGATATGGGAGAGCAGTACTTC
TRBJ1-5,TRBD1,many,TRBV2,CASSEQGANQPQHF,TGTGCCAGCAGTGAACAGGGGGCGAATCAGCCCCAGCATTTT
TRBJ1-6,TRBD1,.,TRBV25-1,CASSAGGQVSLHF,TGTGCCAGCAGTGCTGGCGGACAGGTCTCCCTCCACTTT
TRBJ1-1,.,many,TRBV19,CASSQTAGDTEAFF,TGTGCCAGTAGTCAGACAGCGGGGGACACTGAAGCTTTCTTT
TRBJ1-1,TRBD1,many,TRBV7-8,CASSPRTGTNTEAFF,TGTGCCAGCAGCCCCAGGACAGGGACGAACACTGAAGCTTTCTTT
TRBJ2-7,TRBD1,.,TRBV7-9,CASSHDPGQGPPYEQYF,TGTGCCAGCAGCCACGATCCAGGACAGGGGCCTCCCTACGAGCAGTACTTC
TRBJ1-4,TRBD1,many,TRBV2,CASSEQGLTNEKLFF,TGTGCCAGCAGCGAACAGGGGCTTACTAATGAAAAACTGTTTTTT
TRBJ1-5,.,.,TRBV4-2,CASEREYGDQPQHF,TGTGCCAGCGAGAGGGAGTACGGGGATCAGCCCCAGCATTTT
TRBJ1-6,.,.,TRBV29-1,CSAKGTGNSSLHF,TGCAGCGCCAAGGGGACGGGTAATTCTTCCCTCCACTTT
TRBJ1-2,.,many,TRBV29-1,CSVEDLRKDGVSSGYTF,TGCAGCGTTGAAGATCTGAGGAAGGATGGGGTGTCAAGTGGCTACACCTTC
TRBJ2-7,.,many,TRBV10-3,CAISESATSFYEQYF,TGTGCCATCAGTGAGTCGGCTACCAGCTTCTACGAGCAGTACTTC
TRBJ1-2,.,.,TRBV29-1,CSVDRRERGYTF,TGCAGCGTTGACCGCAGGGAACGTGGCTACACCTTC
TRBJ2-7,.,many,TRBV5-1,CASSLNTGEQYF,TGCGCCAGCAGCTTGAATACGGGAGAGCAGTACTTC
TRBJ1-2,TRBD1,.,TRBV7-9,CASSEPGQAGYTF,TGTGCCAGCAGCGAACCGGGACAGGCGGGCTACACCTTC
TRBJ2-7,TRBD2,few,TRBV7-8,CASSSRLAVSYEQYF,TGTGCCAGCAGCTCGAGACTAGCGGTCTCCTACGAGCAGTACTTC